This T cell receptor beta chain comes out of a study of cytomegalovirus exposure and HLA in healthy donors. The PCR ran on 60 Vbeta and 13 Jbeta primers. Sequencing was performed with immunoSEQ multiplex PCR; in TCRdb, only in-frame clones are kept and a portion is missing. The sample contains some 140,000 clones, over 50% of which appear only once. The trim removed 5 bases at V and 5 bases at J, leaving 7 bases unmatched. In germline, CDR1 is MNHEY, CDR2 SVGAGI. The CDR3 covers 14 residues. Source material: PBMCs. The TCR sequence derives from a human donor in good health. This rearrangement joins TRBV6-5 to TRBJ2-7; the match to TRBD1 covers 9 bases. Here the CDR3 reads CASSQGQGVHEQYF. In nucleotides, the CDR3 is TGTGCCAGCAGTCAGGGACAGGGAGTGCACGAGCAGTACTTC.